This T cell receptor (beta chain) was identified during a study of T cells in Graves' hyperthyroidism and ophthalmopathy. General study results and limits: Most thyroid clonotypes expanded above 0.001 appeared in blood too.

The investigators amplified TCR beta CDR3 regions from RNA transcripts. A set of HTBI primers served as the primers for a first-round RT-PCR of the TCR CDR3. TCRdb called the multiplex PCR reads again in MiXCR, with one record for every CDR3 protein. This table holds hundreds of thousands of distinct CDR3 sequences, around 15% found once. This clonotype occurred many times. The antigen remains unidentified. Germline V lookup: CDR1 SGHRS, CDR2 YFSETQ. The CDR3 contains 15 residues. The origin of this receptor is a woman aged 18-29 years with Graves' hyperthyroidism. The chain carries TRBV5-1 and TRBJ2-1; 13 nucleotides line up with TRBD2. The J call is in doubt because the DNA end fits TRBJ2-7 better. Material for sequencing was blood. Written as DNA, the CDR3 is TGCGCCAGCAGCTGGGGGGGGACTAGCGGGAATGAGCAGTACTTC. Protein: CASSWGGTSGNEQYF.